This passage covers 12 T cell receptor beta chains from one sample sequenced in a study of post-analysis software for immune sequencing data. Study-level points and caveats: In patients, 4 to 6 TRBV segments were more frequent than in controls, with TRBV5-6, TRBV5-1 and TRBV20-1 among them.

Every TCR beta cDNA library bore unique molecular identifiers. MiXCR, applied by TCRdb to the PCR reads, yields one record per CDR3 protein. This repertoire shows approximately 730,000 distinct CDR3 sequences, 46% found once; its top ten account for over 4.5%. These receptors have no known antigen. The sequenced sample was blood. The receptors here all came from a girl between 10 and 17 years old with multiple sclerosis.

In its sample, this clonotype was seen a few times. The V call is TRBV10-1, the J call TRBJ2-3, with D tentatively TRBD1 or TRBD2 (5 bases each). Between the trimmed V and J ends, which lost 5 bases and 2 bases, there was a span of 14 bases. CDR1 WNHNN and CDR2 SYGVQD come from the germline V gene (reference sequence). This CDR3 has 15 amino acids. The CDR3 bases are TGCGCCAGCAGTAAGGGACCACTACCCACAGATACGCAGTATTTT. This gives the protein CASSKGPLPTDTQYF.

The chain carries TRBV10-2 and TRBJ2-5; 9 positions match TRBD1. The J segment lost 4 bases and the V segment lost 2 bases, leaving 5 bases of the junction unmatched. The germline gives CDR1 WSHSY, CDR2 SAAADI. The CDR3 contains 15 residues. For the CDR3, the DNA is TGCGCCAGCAGTGAGGGAGGGACAGGGTCAGAGACCCAGTACTTC. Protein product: CASSEGGTGSETQYF.

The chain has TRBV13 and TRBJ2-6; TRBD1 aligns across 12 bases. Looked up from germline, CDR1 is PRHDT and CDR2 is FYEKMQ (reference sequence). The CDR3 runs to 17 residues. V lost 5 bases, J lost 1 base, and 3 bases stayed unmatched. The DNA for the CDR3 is TGTGCCAGCAGCCGGGACAGGGGGCATTCTGGGGCCAACGTCCTGACTTTC. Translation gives CASSRDRGHSGANVLTF.

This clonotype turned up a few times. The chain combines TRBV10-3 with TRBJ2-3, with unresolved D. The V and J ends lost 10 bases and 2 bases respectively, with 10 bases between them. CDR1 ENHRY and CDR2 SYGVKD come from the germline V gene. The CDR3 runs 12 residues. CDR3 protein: CATRHATDTQYF. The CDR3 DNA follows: TGTGCCACACGACATGCCACAGATACGCAGTATTTT.

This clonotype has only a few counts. The CDR3, as DNA: TGTGCCAGCAGCCCGGGACTAGCGGGAGGCAGTGAGCAGTTCTTC. Translating gives CASSPGLAGGSEQFF. This rearrangement joins TRBV13 to TRBJ2-1; 15 bases map to TRBD2. The CDR3 is 15 amino acids. Germline lookup yields CDR1 PRHDT and CDR2 FYEKMQ (reference sequence). J gave up 9 bases and V 5 bases, and 5 bases lay outside the gene matches.

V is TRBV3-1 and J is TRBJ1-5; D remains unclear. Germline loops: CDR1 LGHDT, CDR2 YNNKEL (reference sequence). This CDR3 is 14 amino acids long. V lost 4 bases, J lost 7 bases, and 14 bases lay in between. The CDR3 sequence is CASSPHKGGQPQHF. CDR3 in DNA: TGTGCCAGCAGCCCCCACAAGGGTGGGCAGCCCCAGCATTTT.

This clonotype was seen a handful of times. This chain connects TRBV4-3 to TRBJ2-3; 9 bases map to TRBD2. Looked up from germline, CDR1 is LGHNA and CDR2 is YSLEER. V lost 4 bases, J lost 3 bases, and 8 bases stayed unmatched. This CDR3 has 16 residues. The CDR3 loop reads CASSLELAGVTDTQYF. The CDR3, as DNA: TGCGCCAGCAGCCTAGAACTAGCGGGCGTTACAGATACGCAGTATTTT.

CDR3 loop: CASSPDRGAYGYTF. The CDR3 bases are TGTGCCAGCAGCCCCGACAGGGGTGCGTATGGCTACACCTTC. The chain is built from TRBV13 and TRBJ1-2, with 8 bases lining up with TRBD1. The germline V gene has CDR1 PRHDT and CDR2 FYEKMQ (reference sequence). CDR3 size: 14 residues. V shed 5 bases and J 5 bases; nucleotides not matched to a gene: 7.

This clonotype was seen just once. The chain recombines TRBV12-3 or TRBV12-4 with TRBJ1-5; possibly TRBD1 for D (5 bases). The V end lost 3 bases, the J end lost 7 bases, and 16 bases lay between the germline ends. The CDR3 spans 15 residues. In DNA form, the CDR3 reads TGTGCCAGCAGTTTTAGGGCGGCAGGGCACCAGCCCCAGCATTTT. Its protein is CASSFRAAGHQPQHF.

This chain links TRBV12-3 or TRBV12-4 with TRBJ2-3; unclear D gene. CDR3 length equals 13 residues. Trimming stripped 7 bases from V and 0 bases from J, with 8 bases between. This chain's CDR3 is CASTPGSTDTQYF. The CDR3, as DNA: TGTGCCAGCACACCGGGTAGCACAGATACGCAGTATTTT.

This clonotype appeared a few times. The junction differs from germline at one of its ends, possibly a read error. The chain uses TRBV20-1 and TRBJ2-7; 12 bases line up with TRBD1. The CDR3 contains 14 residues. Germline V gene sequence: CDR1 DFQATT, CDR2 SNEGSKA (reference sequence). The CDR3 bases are TGCAGGGGACAGGGGGCGGGATTCTCCCACGAGCAGTACTTC. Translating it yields CRGQGAGFSHEQYF.

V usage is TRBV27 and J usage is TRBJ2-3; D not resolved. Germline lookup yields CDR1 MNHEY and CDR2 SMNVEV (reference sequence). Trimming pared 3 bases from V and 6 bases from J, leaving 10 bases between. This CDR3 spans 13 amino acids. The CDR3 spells CASSFAGWDTQYF. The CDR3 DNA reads TGTGCCAGCAGTTTTGCAGGTTGGGATACGCAGTATTTT.